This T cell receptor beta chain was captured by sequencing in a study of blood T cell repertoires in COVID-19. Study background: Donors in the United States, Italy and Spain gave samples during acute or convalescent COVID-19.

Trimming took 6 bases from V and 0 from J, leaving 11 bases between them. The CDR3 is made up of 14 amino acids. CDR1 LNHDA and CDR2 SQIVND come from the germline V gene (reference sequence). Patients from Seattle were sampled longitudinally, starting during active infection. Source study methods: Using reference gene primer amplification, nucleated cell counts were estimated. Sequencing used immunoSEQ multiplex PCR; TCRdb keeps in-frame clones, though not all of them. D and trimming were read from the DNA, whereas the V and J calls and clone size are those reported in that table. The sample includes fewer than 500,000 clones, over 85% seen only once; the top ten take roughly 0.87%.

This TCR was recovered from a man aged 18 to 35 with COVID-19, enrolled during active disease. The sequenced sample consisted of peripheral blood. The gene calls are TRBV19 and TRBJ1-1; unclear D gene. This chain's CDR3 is CASRMLGVNTEAFF. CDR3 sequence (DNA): TGTGCCAGTAGAATGTTGGGAGTGAACACTGAAGCTTTCTTT.